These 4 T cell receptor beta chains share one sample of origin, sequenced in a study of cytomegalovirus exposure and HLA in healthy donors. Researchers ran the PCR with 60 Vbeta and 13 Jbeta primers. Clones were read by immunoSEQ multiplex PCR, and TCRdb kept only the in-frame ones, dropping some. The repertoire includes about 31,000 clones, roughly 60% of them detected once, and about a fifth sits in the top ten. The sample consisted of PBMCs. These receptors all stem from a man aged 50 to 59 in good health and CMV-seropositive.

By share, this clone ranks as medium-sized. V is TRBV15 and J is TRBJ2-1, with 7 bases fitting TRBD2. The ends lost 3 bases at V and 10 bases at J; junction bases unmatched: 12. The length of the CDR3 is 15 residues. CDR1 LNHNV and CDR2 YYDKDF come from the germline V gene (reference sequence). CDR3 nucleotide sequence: TGTGCCACCAGCAGCGACTTTCGGGGAGGGGACGAGCAGTTCTTC. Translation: CATSSDFRGGDEQFF.

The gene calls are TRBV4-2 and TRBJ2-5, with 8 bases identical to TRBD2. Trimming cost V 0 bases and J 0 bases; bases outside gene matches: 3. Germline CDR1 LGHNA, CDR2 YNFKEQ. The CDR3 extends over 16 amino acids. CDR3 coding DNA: TGTGCCAGCAGCCAAGAGATAGCGGGGTACCAAGAGACCCAGTACTTC. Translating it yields CASSQEIAGYQETQYF.

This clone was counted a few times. The CDR3 loop reads CAWSSNTYNSPLHF. CDR3 in DNA: TGTGCCTGGAGCTCGAACACCTATAATTCACCCCTCCACTTT. The V and J genes are TRBV30 and TRBJ1-6; D is uncertain. There are 14 residues in the CDR3. V lost 3 bases and J lost 2, with 8 bases in between. Germline V gives CDR1 GTSNPN, CDR2 SVGIG (reference sequence).

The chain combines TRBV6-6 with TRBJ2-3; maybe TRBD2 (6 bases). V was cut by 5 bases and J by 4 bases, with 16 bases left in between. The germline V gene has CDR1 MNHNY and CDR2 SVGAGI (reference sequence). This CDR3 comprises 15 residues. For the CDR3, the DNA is TGTGCCAGCAGTCGCGGGGCGGGTATATCAGATACGCAGTATTTT. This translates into CASSRGAGISDTQYF.